This T cell receptor beta chain originates from a study of PD-L1 blockade in urothelial cancer. Some clones are missing from TCRdb's copy, which holds only in-frame ones; the method was immunoSEQ multiplex PCR. The data hold approximately 93,000 clones, with around four fifths observed a single time. Time point meaning: peripheral blood 6 weeks after treatment start. Looked up from germline, CDR1 is MNHEY and CDR2 is SVGAGI. Deletions cut 8 bases from V and 3 bases from J, with 10 bases between. The CDR3 runs 12 residues. This receptor was identified in a man between 65 and 85 years old with urothelial cancer. The source was PBMCs, collected around atezolizumab (anti-PD-L1) treatment. V gene TRBV6-5 combines with J gene TRBJ1-1, with D perhaps matching TRBD1 (5 bases). The DNA for the CDR3 is TGTGCCAGCGCCCGGGGGGACACTGAAGCTTTCTTT. Its translation is CASARGDTEAFF.